One sample yielded the 19 T cell receptor beta chains listed below, sequenced in a study of T cell responses to AZD1222 COVID-19 vaccine (dated by TCRdb to the early 2020s). The receptor library was made with the immunoSEQ multiplex PCR assay. TCRdb mirrors the immuneACCESS table, restricted to in-frame sequences. Some clones are absent from its copies; in checked studies, under half trace to an unresolved V gene, and the reason for the others is unknown. This sample holds 150,000 to 200,000 clones; roughly 90% were observed only once. The ten largest clonotypes hold less than 2% of the sample. This sample's time point label indicates: about 28 days (+/-7) after the second vaccine dose. The sequences come from peripheral blood, collected 28 days after the second AZD1222 dose. Receptors originate from an adult who received the AZD1222 COVID-19 vaccine.

This clone was observed a handful of times. The chain is built from TRBV19 and TRBJ1-1; D perhaps matches TRBD1 (6 bases). V lost 4 bases to trimming and J lost 1 base, with 19 bases between them. The CDR3 has 17 amino acids. Germline V gene data show CDR1 as LNHDA and CDR2 as SQIVND (reference sequence). The CDR3 DNA reads as TGTGCCAGTAGTAGAACGGGGTGGACAGCCTCGAACACTGAAGCTTTCTTT. Protein: CASSRTGWTASNTEAFF.

The chain carries TRBV5-4 and TRBJ2-1, with D possibly being TRBD1 or TRBD2 (5 bases each). The CDR3 has 12 residues. Between the trimmed V and J ends, which lost 4 bases and 10 bases, there was a span of 12 bases. Germline lookup yields CDR1 SGHNT and CDR2 YYREEE (reference sequence). Here the CDR3 DNA reads TGTGCCAGCAGCACCGGGACGCCCGAGCAGTTCTTC. Protein sequence: CASSTGTPEQFF.

The rearrangement links TRBV6-5 to TRBJ1-2; 7 bases match TRBD1. The CDR3 runs to 14 residues. CDR1 is MNHEY, CDR2 SVGAGI, per germline. Trimming cost V 8 bases and J 8 bases; bases outside gene matches: 14. This chain's CDR3 is CASGGRDSLNGYTF. DNA for the CDR3: TGTGCCAGCGGAGGCCGGGACAGCCTCAACGGCTACACCTTC.

The chain has TRBV25-1 and TRBJ2-2; 11 bases map to TRBD2. The CDR3 loop spans 17 amino acids. The junction had 6 bases not matched to a gene; V was cut back by 3 bases and J by 3 bases. Germline V gives CDR1 MGHDK, CDR2 SYGVNS. CDR3 DNA sequence: TGTGCCAGCAGTGACCGACCGGGACTAGCGGACACCGGGGAGCTGTTTTTT. Amino acids: CASSDRPGLADTGELFF.

This clone has just one count. CDR3 amino acids: CSVRGGGWEKLFF. The DNA of the CDR3 is TGCAGCGTGCGTGGGGGAGGATGGGAAAAACTGTTTTTT. The chain couples TRBV29-1 to TRBJ1-4; TRBD1 might be the D (5 bases). The V end was cut by 6 bases, the J end by 8 bases, with 16 bases between. There are 13 residues in the CDR3. Germline V gives CDR1 SQVTM, CDR2 ANQGSEA. The entire variable domain, with the rest obtained from reference TRBV29-1 and TRBJ1-4, is as follows: SAVISQKPSRDICQRGTSLTIQCQVDSQVTMMFWYRQQPGQSLTLIATANQGSEATYESGFVIDKFPISRPNLTFSTLTVSNMSPEDSSIYLCSVRGGGWEKLFFGSGTQLSVL.

DNA of the CDR3: TGTGCCAGCACCCCTAACCTATTGGGTCAGCCCCAGCATTTT. This sequence encodes CASTPNLLGQPQHF. This rearrangement joins TRBV7-8 to TRBJ1-5; D is unclear. This CDR3 is built from 14 residues. Trimming took off 7 bases at V and 6 bases at J, with 16 bases between the two ends. CDR1 and CDR2 (germline): SGHVS, FQNEAQ. The whole variable domain, remainder taken from reference TRBV7-8 and TRBJ1-5, is GAGVSQSPRYKVAKRGQDVALRCDPISGHVSLFWYQQALGQGPEFLTYFQNEAQLDKSGLPSDRFFAERPEGSVSTLKIQRTQQEDSAVYLCASTPNLLGQPQHFGDGTRLSIL.

The chain joins TRBV6-6 to TRBJ1-5; D is possibly TRBD1 (5 bases). CDR3 size: 15 residues. CDR1 and CDR2 (germline): MNHNY, SVGAGI (reference sequence). With 0 bases removed from V and 4 bases from J, the gap between germline ends came to 10 bases. The DNA for the CDR3 is TGTGCCAGCAGTTACTCAAGAGGGGTGAATCAGCCCCAGCATTTT. Translating gives CASSYSRGVNQPQHF.

The chain is built from TRBV28 and TRBJ1-1, with 7 bases fitting TRBD1. Germline loops: CDR1 MDHEN, CDR2 SYDVKM. The CDR3 has 14 amino acids. V trimming: 6 bases; J trimming: 0 bases; junction bases outside the gene matches: 4. CDR3 sequence: CASSPGTVNTEAFF. The CDR3 nucleotides read TGTGCCAGCAGCCCTGGGACAGTGAACACTGAAGCTTTCTTT.

In nucleotides, the CDR3 is TGTGCCTGGAGTGGGAATGTTTGGGAGACCCAGTACTTC. Protein sequence: CAWSGNVWETQYF. The chain links TRBV30 to TRBJ2-5; D gene ambiguous. The CDR3 contains 13 residues. V lost 1 base to trimming and J lost 5 bases, with 11 bases between them. Per the germline V gene, CDR1 is GTSNPN and CDR2 is SVGIG (reference sequence).

This rearrangement joins TRBV27 to TRBJ2-7; TRBD2 agrees at 11 bases. The CDR3 consists of 13 residues. After removal of 9 bases from V and 2 bases from J, the junction contained 3 bases not matched to a gene. Germline V gives CDR1 MNHEY, CDR2 SMNVEV (reference sequence). The DNA of the CDR3 is TGTGCCAGTAGCGGGGGGGCCCCCTACGAGCAGTACTTC. Translation gives CASSGGAPYEQYF.

This chain uses TRBV5-1 with TRBJ1-4, with D possibly being TRBD1 (5 bases). The CDR3 spans 13 residues. V gave up 4 bases and J gave up 8 bases, with 12 bases separating them. Germline V gives CDR1 SGHRS, CDR2 YFSETQ. CDR3 sequence reads: CASSIQGEEKLFF. In nucleotides, the CDR3 is TGCGCCAGCAGCATTCAAGGGGAAGAAAAACTGTTTTTT.

The chain is built from TRBV7-9 and TRBJ1-2; D is possibly TRBD1 (6 bases). The V end was cut by 4 bases, the J end by 8 bases, with 20 bases between. Germline CDR1 and CDR2: SEHNR and FQNEAQ (reference sequence). The CDR3 extends over 15 amino acids. The CDR3 sequence: CASSSPDSLLSGYTF. In DNA, the CDR3 is TGTGCCAGCAGCTCTCCGGACAGCCTATTATCGGGCTACACCTTC.

This sequence joins TRBV18 and TRBJ2-2; D unresolved. From germline, CDR1 is KGHSH and CDR2 LQKENI. The ends were cut back, 0 bases at V and 4 bases at J, with 6 bases in the middle. The CDR3 runs 14 residues. CDR3 DNA: TGTGCCAGCTCACCACCGATTGTCACCGGGGAGCTGTTTTTT. It is translated as CASSPPIVTGELFF.

The chain recombines TRBV5-1 with TRBJ2-3; the D gene could be TRBD1 or TRBD2 (6 bases each). The CDR3 spans 15 residues. CDR1 is SGHRS, CDR2 YFSETQ, per germline. Trimming cost V 1 base and J 6 bases, with 15 bases left between them. CDR3 DNA: TGCGCCAGCAGCTTGCAGGAGGGGGTGGCGGATACGCAGTATTTT. Its translation is CASSLQEGVADTQYF.

The genes are TRBV5-5 and TRBJ2-3; 9 bases are a match to TRBD1. The CDR3 spans 16 residues. Germline-derived CDR1 and CDR2 are SGHKS and YYEKEE (reference sequence). Unmatched junction bases numbered 5, after V lost 0 bases and J lost 3 bases. The CDR3 DNA follows: TGTGCCAGCAGCTTGGGGGACAGGGTTTTTACAGATACGCAGTATTTT. Protein sequence: CASSLGDRVFTDTQYF.

The chain carries TRBV18 and TRBJ2-2, with D possibly being TRBD2 (5 bases). In germline, CDR1 is KGHSH, CDR2 LQKENI. The CDR3 is 14 amino acids. V was shortened by 5 bases and J by 4 bases, with 11 bases between the two germline ends. This CDR3 is CASSGEKVTGELFF. The CDR3 DNA follows: TGTGCCAGCTCAGGGGAGAAGGTCACCGGGGAGCTGTTTTTT.

This rearrangement joins TRBV9 to TRBJ2-7, with a tentative D call TRBD1 (5 bases). Germline CDR1 reads SGDLS; CDR2 reads YYNGEE. The CDR3 covers 16 residues. V dropped 0 bases and J dropped 0 bases, with 13 bases sitting between them. This CDR3 reads CASSVGAGLDSYEQYF. The DNA of the CDR3 is TGTGCCAGCAGCGTAGGAGCAGGGCTCGACTCCTACGAGCAGTACTTC.

The chain couples TRBV5-5 to TRBJ2-5; TRBD2 matches at 11 bases. Germline values: CDR1 SGHKS, CDR2 YYEKEE (reference sequence). The CDR3 has 16 residues. V shed 1 base and J 6 bases; nucleotides not matched to a gene: 8. The CDR3 spells CASSLRLAGGMKTQYF. In nucleotides, the CDR3 is TGTGCCAGCAGCTTGAGGCTAGCGGGAGGTATGAAGACCCAGTACTTC.

The genes are TRBV5-4 and TRBJ1-1; D gene ambiguous. This CDR3 spans 13 amino acids. Germline V gene lookup returns CDR1 SGHNT and CDR2 YYREEE (reference sequence). Trimming left V 0 bases short and J 7 bases short, with 10 bases between. CDR3 DNA: TGTGCCAGCAGCTTGGTGCAGTTTAGTGAAGCTTTCTTT. Protein sequence: CASSLVQFSEAFF.